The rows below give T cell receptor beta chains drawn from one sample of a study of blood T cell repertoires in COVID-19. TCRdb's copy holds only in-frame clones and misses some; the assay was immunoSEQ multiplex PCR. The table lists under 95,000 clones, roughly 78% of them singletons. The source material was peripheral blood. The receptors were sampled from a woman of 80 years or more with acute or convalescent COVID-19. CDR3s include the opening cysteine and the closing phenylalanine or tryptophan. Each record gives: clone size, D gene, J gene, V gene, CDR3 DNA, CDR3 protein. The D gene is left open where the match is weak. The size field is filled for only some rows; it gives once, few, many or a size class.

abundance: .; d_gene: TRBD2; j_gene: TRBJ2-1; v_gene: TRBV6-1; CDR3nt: TGTGCCAGCAGTGATAGCGGGGGGTTGGGTGAGCAGTTCTTC; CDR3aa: CASSDSGGLGEQFF
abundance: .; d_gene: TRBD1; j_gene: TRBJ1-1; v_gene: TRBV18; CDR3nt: TGTGCCAGCTCACCAGACAGGGTCTCGATCACTGAAGCTTTCTTT; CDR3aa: CASSPDRVSITEAFF
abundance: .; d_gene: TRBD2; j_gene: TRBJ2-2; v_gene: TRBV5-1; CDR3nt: TGCGCCAGCAGCTTATCGACTAGCGGGGGCACCGGGGAGCTGTTTTTT; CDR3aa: CASSLSTSGGTGELFF
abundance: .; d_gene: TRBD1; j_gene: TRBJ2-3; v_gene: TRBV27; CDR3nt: TGTGCCAGCAGTTCGGACAGGTATACGCAGTATTTT; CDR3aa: CASSSDRYTQYF
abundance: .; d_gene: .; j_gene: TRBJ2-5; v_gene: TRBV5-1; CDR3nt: TGCGCCAGCAGCTTGGGAACCCAGTACCAAGAGACCCAGTACTTC; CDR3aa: CASSLGTQYQETQYF
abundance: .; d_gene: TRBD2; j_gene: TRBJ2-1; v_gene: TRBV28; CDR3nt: TGTGCCAGCAGCCTGGGACTAGCGGGTGGGAATGAGCAGTTCTTC; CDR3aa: CASSLGLAGGNEQFF
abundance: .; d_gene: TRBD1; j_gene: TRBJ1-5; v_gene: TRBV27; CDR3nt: TGTGCCAGCAGTCCAACCGAAGGGACAGGGGTCCAGCCCCAGCATTTT; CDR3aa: CASSPTEGTGVQPQHF
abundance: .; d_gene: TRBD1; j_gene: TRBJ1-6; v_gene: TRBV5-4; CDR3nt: TGTGCCAGCAGCTTGGCAGGGGGGATAGGTTCACCCCTCCACTTT; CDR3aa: CASSLAGGIGSPLHF
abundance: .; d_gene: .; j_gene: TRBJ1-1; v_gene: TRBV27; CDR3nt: TGTGCCAGCAGTTTGGGGCGGAACACTGAAGCTTTCTTT; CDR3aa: CASSLGRNTEAFF
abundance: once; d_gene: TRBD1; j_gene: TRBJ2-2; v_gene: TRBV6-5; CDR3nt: TGTGCCAGCAGTTCCCCGGGACAGGGTGCCGGGGAGCTGTTTTTT; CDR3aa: CASSSPGQGAGELFF
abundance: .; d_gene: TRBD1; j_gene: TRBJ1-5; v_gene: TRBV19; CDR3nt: TGTGCCAGTAGGTGGACAGGGGATAGAGGCAATCAGCCCCAGCATTTT; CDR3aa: CASRWTGDRGNQPQHF
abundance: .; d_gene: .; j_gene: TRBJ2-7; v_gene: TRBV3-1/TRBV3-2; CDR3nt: TGTGCCAGCAGCCAACGGGGAAGCTCCTACGAGCAGTACTTC; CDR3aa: CASSQRGSSYEQYF
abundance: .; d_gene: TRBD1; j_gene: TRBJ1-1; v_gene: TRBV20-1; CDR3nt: TGCAGTGCTAGTCTCGGGACAGGGTCGAACACTGAAGCTTTCTTT; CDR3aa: CSASLGTGSNTEAFF
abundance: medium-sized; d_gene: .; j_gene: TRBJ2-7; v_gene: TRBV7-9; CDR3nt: TGTGCCAGCAGCCCACTTCGGGGGACCTACGAGCAGTACTTC; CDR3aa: CASSPLRGTYEQYF
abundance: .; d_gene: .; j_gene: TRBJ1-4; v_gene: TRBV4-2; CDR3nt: TGTGCCAGCAGCCAACGACAGCGGGATGAAAAACTGTTTTTT; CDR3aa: CASSQRQRDEKLFF
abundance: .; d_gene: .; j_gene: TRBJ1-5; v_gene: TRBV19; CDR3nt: TGTGCCAGTAGTCCAATAACAGGGCGCAATCAGCCCCAGCATTTT; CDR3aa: CASSPITGRNQPQHF
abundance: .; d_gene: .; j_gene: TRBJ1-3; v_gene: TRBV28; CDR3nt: TGTGCCAGCAGCCCCCCAGGGGTCACTGGAAACACCATATATTTT; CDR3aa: CASSPPGVTGNTIYF
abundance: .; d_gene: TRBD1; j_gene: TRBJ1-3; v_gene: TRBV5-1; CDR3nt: TGCGCCAGCACCTCCGGACAGGCCTCTGGAAACACCATATATTTT; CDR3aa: CASTSGQASGNTIYF
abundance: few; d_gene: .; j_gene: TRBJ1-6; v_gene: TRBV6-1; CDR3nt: TGTGCCAGCAGTGAGTGGGGGGAGTTCTCCTATTCACCCCTCCACTTT; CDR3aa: CASSEWGEFSYSPLHF